The clone carrying this TCR beta chain was seen only a few times. Antigen specificity is unknown. Exclusion criteria comprised uncontrolled infection, other autoimmune disease, pregnancy or lactation. The record originates from a study of T cells in Graves' hyperthyroidism and ophthalmopathy. RNA transcripts were the template for amplifying TCR beta CDR3 regions. During a first-round RT-PCR of the TCR CDR3, the HTBI primer set was used. TCRdb recomputed calls from the multiplex PCR reads with MiXCR, one row per CDR3 protein. The table includes approximately 590,000 distinct CDR3 sequences, 35% to 55% detected once. Findings and limits, study-wide: In validation, the model predicted ophthalmopathy. These predictions came a median 6.5 months before onset.

The material sequenced was peripheral blood or thyroid tissue (not recorded which). This clonotype originated in a woman between 18 and 29 years old with Graves' hyperthyroidism.

This chain's CDR3 is CAISRLAGGQGVSETQYF. The DNA for the CDR3 is TGTGCCATCAGTCGACTAGCGGGAGGGCAGGGAGTCTCAGAGACCCAGTACTTC. The chain recombines TRBV10-3 with TRBJ2-5, with 14 bases identical to TRBD2. Germline V gene lookup returns CDR1 ENHRY and CDR2 SYGVKD. CDR3 size: 18 residues. J was trimmed by 4 bases and V by 5 bases; bases with no gene match: 12.